This record covers a single T cell receptor (beta chain). Antigen unknown. The data stem from a study of shared clonotypes between healthy human individuals. General observations from the study: Few donors limited the genetic and exposure-history diversity represented. Sampling used blood alone; tissue repertoires probably differ.

CD45RO-negative cells were positively selected for CCR7, leaving out terminally differentiated effector memory CD45RA+ cells. Profiling relied on immunoSEQ multiplex PCR, and the TCRdb table lists in-frame clones only, not all of them. The sample has over 2,000,000 clones; around 93% are singletons. Germline-derived CDR1 and CDR2 are LNHDA and SQIVND (reference sequence). The CDR3 covers 14 residues. Trimming took 4 bases from V and 6 from J; bases not matched to a gene: 5. This TCR came from a man in his late teens or twenties in good health. Some clones in this sample may be carry-over from other donors' samples. Sequenced input: naive CD8+ T cells from PBMCs. The genes are TRBV19 and TRBJ1-4; 7 bases agree with TRBD1. The CDR3, as DNA: TGTGCCAGTAGTAGGAACAGGGGTGATGAAAAACTGTTTTTT. Translating it yields CASSRNRGDEKLFF.